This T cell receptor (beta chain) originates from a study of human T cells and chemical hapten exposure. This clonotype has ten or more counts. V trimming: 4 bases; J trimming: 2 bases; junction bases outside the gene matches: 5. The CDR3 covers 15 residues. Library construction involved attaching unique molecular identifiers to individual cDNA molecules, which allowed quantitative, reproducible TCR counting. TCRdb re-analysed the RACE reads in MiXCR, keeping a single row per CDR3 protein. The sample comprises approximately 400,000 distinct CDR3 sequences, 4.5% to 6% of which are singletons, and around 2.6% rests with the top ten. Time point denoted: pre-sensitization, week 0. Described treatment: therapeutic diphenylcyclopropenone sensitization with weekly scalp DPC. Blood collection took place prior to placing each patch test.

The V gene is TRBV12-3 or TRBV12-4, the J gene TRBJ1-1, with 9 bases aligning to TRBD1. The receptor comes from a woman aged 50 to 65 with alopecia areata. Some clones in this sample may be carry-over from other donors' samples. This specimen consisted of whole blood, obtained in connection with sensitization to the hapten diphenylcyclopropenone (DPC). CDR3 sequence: CASSSRDRANTEAFF. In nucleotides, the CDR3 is TGTGCCAGCAGTTCCCGGGACAGGGCAAACACTGAAGCTTTCTTT.